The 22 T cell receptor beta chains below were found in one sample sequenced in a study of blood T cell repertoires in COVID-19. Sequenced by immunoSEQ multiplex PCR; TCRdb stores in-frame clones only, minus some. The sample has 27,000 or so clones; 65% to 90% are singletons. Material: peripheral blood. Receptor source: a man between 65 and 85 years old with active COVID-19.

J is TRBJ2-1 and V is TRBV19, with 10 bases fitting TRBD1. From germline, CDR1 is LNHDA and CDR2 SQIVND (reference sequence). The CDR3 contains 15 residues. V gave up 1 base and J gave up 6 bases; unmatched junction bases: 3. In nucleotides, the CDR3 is TGTGCCAGTAGTATAGGAGGACAGGGGGTCAATGAGCAGTTCTTC. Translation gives CASSIGGQGVNEQFF.

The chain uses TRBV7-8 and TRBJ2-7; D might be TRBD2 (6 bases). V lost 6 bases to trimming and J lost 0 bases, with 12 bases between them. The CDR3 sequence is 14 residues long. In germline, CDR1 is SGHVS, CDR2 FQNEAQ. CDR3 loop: CASSYGGSSYEQYF. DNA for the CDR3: TGTGCCAGCAGTTACGGGGGTTCCTCCTACGAGCAGTACTTC.

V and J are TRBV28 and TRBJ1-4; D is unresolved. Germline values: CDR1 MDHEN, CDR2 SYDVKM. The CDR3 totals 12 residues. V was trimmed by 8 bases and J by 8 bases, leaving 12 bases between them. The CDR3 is CASRTASEKLFF. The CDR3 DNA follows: TGTGCCAGCCGGACTGCGAGCGAAAAACTGTTTTTT.

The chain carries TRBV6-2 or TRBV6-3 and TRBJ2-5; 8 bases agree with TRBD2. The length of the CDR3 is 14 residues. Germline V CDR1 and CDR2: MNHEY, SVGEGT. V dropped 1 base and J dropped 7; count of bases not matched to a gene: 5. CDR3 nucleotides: TGTGCCAGCAGTTACTTAGCGGGGACAAGGACCCAGTACTTC. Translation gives CASSYLAGTRTQYF.

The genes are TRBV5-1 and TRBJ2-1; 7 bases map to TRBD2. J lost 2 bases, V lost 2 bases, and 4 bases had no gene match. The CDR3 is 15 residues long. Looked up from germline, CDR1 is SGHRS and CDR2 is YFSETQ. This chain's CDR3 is CASSLLAGAYNEQFF. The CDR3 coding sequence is TGCGCCAGCAGCTTACTCGCGGGGGCCTACAATGAGCAGTTCTTC.

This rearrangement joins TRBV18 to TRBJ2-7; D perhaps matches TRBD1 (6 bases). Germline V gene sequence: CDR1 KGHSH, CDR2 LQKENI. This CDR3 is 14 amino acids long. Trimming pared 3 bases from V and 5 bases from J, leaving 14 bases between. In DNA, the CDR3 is TGTGCCAGCTCACCGACGGGCCACAGGGACGAGCAGTACTTC. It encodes CASSPTGHRDEQYF.

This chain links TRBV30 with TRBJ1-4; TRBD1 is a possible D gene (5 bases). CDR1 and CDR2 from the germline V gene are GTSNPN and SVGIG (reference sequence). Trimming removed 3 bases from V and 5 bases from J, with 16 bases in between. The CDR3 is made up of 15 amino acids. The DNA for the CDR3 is TGTGCCTGGAGCCCCTTGGGGCGCTCGAATGAAAAACTGTTTTTT. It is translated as CAWSPLGRSNEKLFF.

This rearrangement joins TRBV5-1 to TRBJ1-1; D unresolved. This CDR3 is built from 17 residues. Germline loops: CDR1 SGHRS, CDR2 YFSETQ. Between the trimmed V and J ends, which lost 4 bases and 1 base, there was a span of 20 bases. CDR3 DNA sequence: TGCGCCAGCAGCCCCTTCAACCAAGTGCGAGGGAACACTGAAGCTTTCTTT. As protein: CASSPFNQVRGNTEAFF.

The CDR3 loop is CASSYSRGTSTDTQYF. CDR3 DNA: TGTGCCAGCAGCTATAGTCGGGGAACTAGCACAGATACGCAGTATTTT. The chain is built from TRBV7-9 and TRBJ2-3, with D possibly TRBD2 on 5 matching bases. Between the trimmed V and J ends, which lost 4 bases and 0 bases, there was a span of 14 bases. CDR1 SEHNR and CDR2 FQNEAQ come from the germline V gene (reference sequence). This CDR3 has 16 residues.

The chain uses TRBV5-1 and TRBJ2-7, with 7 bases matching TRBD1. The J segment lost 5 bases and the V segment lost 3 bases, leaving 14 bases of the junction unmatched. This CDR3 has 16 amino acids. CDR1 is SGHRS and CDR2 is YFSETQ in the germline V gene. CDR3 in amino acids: CASSSKGQPLLHEQYF. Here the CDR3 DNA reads TGCGCCAGCAGCTCTAAGGGACAGCCCCTTTTGCACGAGCAGTACTTC.

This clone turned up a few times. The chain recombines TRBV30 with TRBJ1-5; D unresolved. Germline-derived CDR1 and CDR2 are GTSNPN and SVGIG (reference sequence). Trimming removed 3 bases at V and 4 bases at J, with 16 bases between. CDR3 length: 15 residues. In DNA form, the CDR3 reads TGTGCCTGGAGACTTTCCGGGGTGGGGAATCAGCCCCAGCATTTT. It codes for CAWRLSGVGNQPQHF.

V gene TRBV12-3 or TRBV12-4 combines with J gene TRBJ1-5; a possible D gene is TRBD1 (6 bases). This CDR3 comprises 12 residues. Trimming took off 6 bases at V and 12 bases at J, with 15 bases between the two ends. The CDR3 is CASRIQGELQHF. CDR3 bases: TGTGCCAGCAGGATACAGGGTGAGCTCCAGCATTTT.

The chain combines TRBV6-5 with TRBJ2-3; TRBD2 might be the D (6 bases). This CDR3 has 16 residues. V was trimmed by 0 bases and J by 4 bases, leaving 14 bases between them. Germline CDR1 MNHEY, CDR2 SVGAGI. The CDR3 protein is CASSYSTAGGADTQYF. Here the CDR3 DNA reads TGTGCCAGCAGTTACTCGACGGCAGGAGGGGCAGATACGCAGTATTTT.

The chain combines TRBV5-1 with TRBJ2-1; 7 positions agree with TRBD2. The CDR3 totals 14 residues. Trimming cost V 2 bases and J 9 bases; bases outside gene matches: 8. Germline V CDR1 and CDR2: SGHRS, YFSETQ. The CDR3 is CASSLGLGRSEQFF. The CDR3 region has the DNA TGCGCCAGCAGCTTAGGACTAGGACGCTCTGAGCAGTTCTTC.

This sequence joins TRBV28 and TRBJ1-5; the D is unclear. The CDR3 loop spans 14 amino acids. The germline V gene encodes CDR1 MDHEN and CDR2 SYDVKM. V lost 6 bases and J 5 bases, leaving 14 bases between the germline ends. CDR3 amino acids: CASSPLSGDQPQHF. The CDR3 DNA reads TGTGCCAGCAGCCCCTTGAGCGGGGATCAGCCCCAGCATTTT.

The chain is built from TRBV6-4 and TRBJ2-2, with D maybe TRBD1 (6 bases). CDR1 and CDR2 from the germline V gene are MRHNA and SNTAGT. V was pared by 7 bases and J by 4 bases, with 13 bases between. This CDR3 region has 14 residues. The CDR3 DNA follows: TGTGCCAGCAAGCTGGGGGCGTTCACCGGGGAGCTGTTTTTT. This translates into CASKLGAFTGELFF.

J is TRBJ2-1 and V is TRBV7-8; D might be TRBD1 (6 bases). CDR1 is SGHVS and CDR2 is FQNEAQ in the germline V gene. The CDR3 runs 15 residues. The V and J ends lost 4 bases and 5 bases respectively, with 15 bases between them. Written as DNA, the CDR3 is TGTGCCAGCAGCTCACAAGGGACATCCCACAATGAGCAGTTCTTC. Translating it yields CASSSQGTSHNEQFF.

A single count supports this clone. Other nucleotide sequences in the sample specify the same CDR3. The CDR3 loop is CATSDLISQETQYF. CDR3 in DNA: TGTGCCACCAGTGATTTGATCAGTCAAGAGACCCAGTACTTC. V is TRBV24-1 and J is TRBJ2-5; D unresolved. Looked up from germline, CDR1 is KGHDR and CDR2 is SFDVKD. V lost 0 bases, J lost 2 bases, and 6 bases lay in between. This CDR3 is 14 amino acids long.

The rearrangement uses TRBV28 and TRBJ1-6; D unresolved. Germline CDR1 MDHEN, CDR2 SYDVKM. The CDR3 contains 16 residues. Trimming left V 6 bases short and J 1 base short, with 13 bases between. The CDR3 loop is CASSPYPQSYNSPLHF. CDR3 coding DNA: TGTGCCAGCAGCCCATACCCCCAGTCCTATAATTCACCCCTCCACTTT. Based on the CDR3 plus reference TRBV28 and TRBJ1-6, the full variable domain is DVKVTQSSRYLVKRTGEKVFLECVQDMDHENMFWYRQDPGLGLRLIYFSYDVKMKEKGDIPEGYSVSREKKERFSLILESASTNQTSMYLCASSPYPQSYNSPLHFGNGTRLTVT.

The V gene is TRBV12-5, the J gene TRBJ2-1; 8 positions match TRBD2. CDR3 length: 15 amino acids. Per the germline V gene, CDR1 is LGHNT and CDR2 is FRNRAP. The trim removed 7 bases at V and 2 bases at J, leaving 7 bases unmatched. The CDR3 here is CASARAGVPYNEQFF. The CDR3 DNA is TGTGCTAGTGCCCGAGCGGGAGTACCCTACAATGAGCAGTTCTTC.

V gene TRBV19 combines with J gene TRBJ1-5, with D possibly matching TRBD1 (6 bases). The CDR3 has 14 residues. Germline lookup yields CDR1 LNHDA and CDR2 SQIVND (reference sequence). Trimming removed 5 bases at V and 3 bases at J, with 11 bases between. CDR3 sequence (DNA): TGTGCCAGTAGTCCACAGGGTCTCAATCAGCCCCAGCATTTT. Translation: CASSPQGLNQPQHF.

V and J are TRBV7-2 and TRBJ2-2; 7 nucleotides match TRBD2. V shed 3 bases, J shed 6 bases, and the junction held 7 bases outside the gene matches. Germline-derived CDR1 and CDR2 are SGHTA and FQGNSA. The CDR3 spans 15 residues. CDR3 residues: CASSFLTSIPGELFF. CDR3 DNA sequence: TGTGCCAGCAGCTTCCTGACTAGCATCCCCGGGGAGCTGTTTTTT. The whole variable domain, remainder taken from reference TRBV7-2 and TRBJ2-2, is GAGVSQSPSNKVTEKGKDVELRCDPISGHTALYWYRQSLGQGLEFLIYFQGNSAPDKSGLPSDRFSAERTGGSVSTLTIQRTQQEDSAVYLCASSFLTSIPGELFFGEGSRLTVL.